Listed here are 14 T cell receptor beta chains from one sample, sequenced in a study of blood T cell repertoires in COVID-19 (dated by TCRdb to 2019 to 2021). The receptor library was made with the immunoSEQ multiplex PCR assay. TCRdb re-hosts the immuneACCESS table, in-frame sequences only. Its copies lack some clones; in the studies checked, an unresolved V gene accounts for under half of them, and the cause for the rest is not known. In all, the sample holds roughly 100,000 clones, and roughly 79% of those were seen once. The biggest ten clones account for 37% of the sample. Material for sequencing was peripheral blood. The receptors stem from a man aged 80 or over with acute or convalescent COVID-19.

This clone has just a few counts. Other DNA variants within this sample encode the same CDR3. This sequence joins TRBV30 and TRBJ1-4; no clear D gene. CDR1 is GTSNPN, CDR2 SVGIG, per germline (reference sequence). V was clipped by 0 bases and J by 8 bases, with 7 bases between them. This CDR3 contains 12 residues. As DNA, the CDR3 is TGTGCCTGGAGTGTAGGAGTAGAAAAACTGTTTTTT. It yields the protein CAWSVGVEKLFF. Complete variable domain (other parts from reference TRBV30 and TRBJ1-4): SQTIHQWPATLVQPVGSPLSLECTVEGTSNPNLYWYRQAAGRGLQLLFYSVGIGQISSEVPQNLSASRPQDRQFILSSKKLLLSDSGFYLCAWSVGVEKLFFGSGTQLSVL.

The CDR3 is CASDRFPLLEVRETQYF. CDR3 bases: TGTGCCAGCGACAGGTTCCCCCTGTTAGAGGTTAGGGAGACCCAGTACTTC. V is TRBV2 and J is TRBJ2-5, with a weak D call TRBD1 (6 bases). The CDR3 runs 17 residues. From germline, CDR1 is SNHLY and CDR2 FYNNEI. V dropped 8 bases and J dropped 5 bases, with 27 bases sitting between them.

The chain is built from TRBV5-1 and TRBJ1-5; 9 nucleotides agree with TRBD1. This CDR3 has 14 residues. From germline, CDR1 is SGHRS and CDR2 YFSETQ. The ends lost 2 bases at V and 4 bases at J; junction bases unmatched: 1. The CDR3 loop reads CASSFGTGNQPQHF. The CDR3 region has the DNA TGCGCCAGCAGCTTTGGGACAGGGAATCAGCCCCAGCATTTT.

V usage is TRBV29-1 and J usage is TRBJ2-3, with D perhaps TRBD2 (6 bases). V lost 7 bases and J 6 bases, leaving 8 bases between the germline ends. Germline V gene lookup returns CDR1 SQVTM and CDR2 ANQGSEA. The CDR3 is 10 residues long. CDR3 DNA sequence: TGCAGCGGGGGGAGGGATACGCAGTATTTT. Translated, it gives CSGGRDTQYF.

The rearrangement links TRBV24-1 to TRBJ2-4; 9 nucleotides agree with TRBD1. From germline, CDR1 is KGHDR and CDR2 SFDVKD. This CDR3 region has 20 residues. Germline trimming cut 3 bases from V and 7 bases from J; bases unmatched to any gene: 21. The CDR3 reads CATSDPNLKSDRGNRNIQYF. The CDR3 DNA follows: TGTGCCACCAGTGATCCAAACCTTAAGTCTGACAGGGGGAACAGGAACATTCAGTACTTC.

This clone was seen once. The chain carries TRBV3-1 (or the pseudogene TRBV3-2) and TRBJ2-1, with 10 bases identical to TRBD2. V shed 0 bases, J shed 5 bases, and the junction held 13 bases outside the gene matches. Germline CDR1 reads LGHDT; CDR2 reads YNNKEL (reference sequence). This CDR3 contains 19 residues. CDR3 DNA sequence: TGTGCCAGCAGCCAAGAAACCCGGGAGAGGCTAGCGGGAGACAATGAGCAGTTCTTC. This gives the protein CASSQETRERLAGDNEQFF.

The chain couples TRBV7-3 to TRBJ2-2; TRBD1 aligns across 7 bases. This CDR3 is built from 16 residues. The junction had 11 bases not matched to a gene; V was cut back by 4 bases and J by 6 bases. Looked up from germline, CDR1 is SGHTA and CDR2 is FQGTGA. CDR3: CASSSWTGPAPGELFF. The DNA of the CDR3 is TGTGCCAGCAGCTCCTGGACAGGTCCGGCCCCCGGGGAGCTGTTTTTT. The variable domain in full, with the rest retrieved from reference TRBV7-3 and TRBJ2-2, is GAGVSQTPSNKVTEKGKYVELRCDPISGHTALYWYRQSLGQGPEFLIYFQGTGAADDSGLPNDRFFAVRPEGSVSTLKIQRTERGDSAVYLCASSSWTGPAPGELFFGEGSRLTVL.

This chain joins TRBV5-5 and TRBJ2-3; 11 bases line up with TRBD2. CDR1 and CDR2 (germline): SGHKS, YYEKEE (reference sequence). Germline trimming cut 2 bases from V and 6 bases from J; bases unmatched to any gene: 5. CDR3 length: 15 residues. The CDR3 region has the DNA TGTGCCAGCAGCTTCTATACTAGCGGGAGCGATACGCAGTATTTT. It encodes CASSFYTSGSDTQYF.

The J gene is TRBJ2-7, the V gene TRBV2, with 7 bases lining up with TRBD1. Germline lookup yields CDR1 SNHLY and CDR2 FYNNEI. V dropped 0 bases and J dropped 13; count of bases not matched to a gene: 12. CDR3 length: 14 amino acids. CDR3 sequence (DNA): TGTGCCAGCAGTGAAGCCCAATTGGACAGGAAAATTTACTTC. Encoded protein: CASSEAQLDRKIYF. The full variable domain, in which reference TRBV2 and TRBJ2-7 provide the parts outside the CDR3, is EPEVTQTPSHQVTQMGQEVILRCVPISNHLYFYWYRQILGQKVEFLVSFYNNEISEKSEIFDDQFSVERPDGSNFTLKIRSTKLEDSAMYFCASSEAQLDRKIYFGPGTRLTVT.

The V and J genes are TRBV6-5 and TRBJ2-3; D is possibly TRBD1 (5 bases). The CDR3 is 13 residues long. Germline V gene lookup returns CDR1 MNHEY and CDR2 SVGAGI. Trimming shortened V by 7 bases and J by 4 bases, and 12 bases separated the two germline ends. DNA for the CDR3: TGTGCCAGCACCAGGGTCGTCCCAGATACGCAGTATTTT. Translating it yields CASTRVVPDTQYF.

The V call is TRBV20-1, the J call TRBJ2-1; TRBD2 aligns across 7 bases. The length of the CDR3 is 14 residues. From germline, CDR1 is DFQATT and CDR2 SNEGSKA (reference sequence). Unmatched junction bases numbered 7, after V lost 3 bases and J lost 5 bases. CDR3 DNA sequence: TGCAGTGCTAGTAGCAGCGGGAAGAACAATGAGCAGTTCTTC. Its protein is CSASSSGKNNEQFF.

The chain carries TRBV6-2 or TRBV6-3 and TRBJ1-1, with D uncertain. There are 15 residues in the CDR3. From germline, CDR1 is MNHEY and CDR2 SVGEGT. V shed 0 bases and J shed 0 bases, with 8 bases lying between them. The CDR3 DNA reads TGTGCCAGCAGTTACTCGACACCTATGAACACTGAAGCTTTCTTT. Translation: CASSYSTPMNTEAFF.

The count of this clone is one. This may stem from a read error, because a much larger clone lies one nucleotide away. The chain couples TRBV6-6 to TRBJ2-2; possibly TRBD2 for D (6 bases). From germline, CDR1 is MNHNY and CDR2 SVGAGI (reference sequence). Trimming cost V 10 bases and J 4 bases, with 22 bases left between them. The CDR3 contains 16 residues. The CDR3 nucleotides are TGTGCCAACAACCCCCCGGGACTGCGAGGCACCGGGGAGCTGTTTTTT. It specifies CANNPPGLRGTGELFF.

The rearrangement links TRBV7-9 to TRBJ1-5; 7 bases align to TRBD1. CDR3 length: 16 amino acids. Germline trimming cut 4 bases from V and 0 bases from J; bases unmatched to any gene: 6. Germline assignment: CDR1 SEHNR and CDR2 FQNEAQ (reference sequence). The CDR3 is CASSSYRGNSNQPQHF. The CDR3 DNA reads TGTGCCAGCAGCTCGTACAGGGGAAATAGCAATCAGCCCCAGCATTTT.